This paragraph covers one T cell receptor (beta chain) sequence. Antigen specificity is unknown. This was the immunoSEQ version 4 assay in survey mode. Sequenced by immunoSEQ multiplex PCR; TCRdb stores in-frame clones only, minus some. The sample carries 30,000 to 45,000 clones, approximately 87% recorded once. Cells were stimulated with overlapping HIV-1 Gag 15-mer peptides. CD40L/CD69 double-negative CD45RO-high memory CD4+ T cells were collected. Stimulated PBMCs had first been depleted of CD8+ T cells. This sample was included in a study of persistence of HIV-infected CD4 T cells. About the study: Blood samples, up to about 200 mL, came from multiple time points, except two leukapheresis donors sampled once.

General study results and limits: Within sorted populations, more oligoclonal TCRs accompanied more oligoclonal proviruses.

The CDR3 extends over 14 amino acids. The J segment lost 2 bases and the V segment lost 5 bases, leaving 5 bases of the junction unmatched. The germline V gene has CDR1 LNHDA and CDR2 SQIVND (reference sequence). The specimen was cultured CD4+ T cells from PBMCs, collected from a patient who received antiretroviral therapy. The origin of this receptor is an adult with HIV. The donor label of this sample is uncertain. The chain employs TRBV19 and TRBJ2-7; TRBD1 matches 8 bases. The CDR3 bases are TGTGCCAGTAGTCCGAGACAGGGGACCTACGAGCAGTACTTC. As protein: CASSPRQGTYEQYF.